The present T cell receptor beta chain was sequenced within a study of identical twins. V trimming: 3 bases; J trimming: 2 bases; junction bases outside the gene matches: 7. The CDR3 totals 17 residues. Germline assignment: CDR1 ENHRY and CDR2 SYGVKD. Through template switching, a universal primer site was introduced, and the cDNA contained unique molecular identifiers. TCRdb re-analysed the 5' RACE reads in MiXCR, keeping a single row per CDR3 protein. Of under 300,000 distinct CDR3 sequences in the sample, approximately 8.6% were seen once. This clonotype was seen a handful of times. Its antigen is currently unknown. Findings of the study overall: Beta clonotypes that were abundant in cord blood contained fewer insertions, a pattern absent from memory repertoires. Models underpredicted monozygotic twin sharing of out-of-frame TCR alpha.

In addition, the sample was reused for a study of yellow fever vaccine responses in identical twins. That publication notes: Twins' T cell vaccine responses reportedly looked partly convergent, partly personalized.

The chain links TRBV10-3 to TRBJ2-5; TRBD2 aligns across 12 bases. The sequencing input was CD8+ T cells sorted from blood. The TCR originated in a woman aged 18-30 years in good health. The chain's CDR3 is CAISDSELAGGQETQYF. The CDR3 DNA follows: TGTGCCATCAGTGATAGTGAACTAGCGGGAGGTCAAGAGACCCAGTACTTC.